This record covers a single T cell receptor (beta chain). The record originates from a study of T cell responses to AZD1222 COVID-19 vaccine. Only in-frame clones appear in the TCRdb table, and some are missing; sequencing was by immunoSEQ multiplex PCR. The table includes 150,000 to 180,000 clones, around nine tenths detected once. The V and J ends lost 6 bases and 6 bases, in that order; junction bases with no gene match: 7. The germline CDR1 and CDR2 sequences are SNHLY and FYNNEI. This CDR3 spans 14 amino acids. Sequencing used peripheral blood, obtained on day 0 of AZD1222 vaccination. The sequence came from an adult in good health. J is TRBJ2-2 and V is TRBV2; TRBD1 aligns across 7 bases. The CDR3 is CASSAADRAGELFF. In nucleotides, the CDR3 is TGTGCCAGCAGCGCCGCTGACAGGGCCGGGGAGCTGTTTTTT. Variable domain in full (rest from reference TRBV2 and TRBJ2-2): EPEVTQTPSHQVTQMGQEVILRCVPISNHLYFYWYRQILGQKVEFLVSFYNNEISEKSEIFDDQFSVERPDGSNFTLKIRSTKLEDSAMYFCASSAADRAGELFFGEGSRLTVL.